The rows below give T cell receptor beta chains drawn from one sample of a study of T cell repertoires in cytomegalovirus infection. These receptors have no identified antigens. TCRdb redid the calling of the reads with MiXCR, one entry per CDR3 protein. The top ten clones hold around a sixth of a sample with 550,000 to 850,000 distinct CDR3 sequences, 33% of them seen once. The sample consisted of cultured PBMCs, taken from culture after CMV antigen stimulation. These receptors were taken from a human donor in good health (CMV status not recorded). Some clones in this sample may be carry-over from other donors' samples. The conserved cysteine and the conserved F or W are not part of the CDR3 here.

J | V | CDR3
TRBJ1-1 | TRBV27 | ASSLTGTGVKAF
TRBJ1-2 | TRBV7-6 | ASSAQGGMAPVT
TRBJ2-7 | TRBV7-2 | ASSSRDRQYEQY
TRBJ2-3 | TRBV27 | ASSPHYDSGGTDTQY
TRBJ2-5 | TRBV20-1 | SAIVGAVQETQY
TRBJ2-1 | TRBV5-4 | ASSFGTGRKDEQF
TRBJ2-1 | TRBV6-2/TRBV6-3 | ASSRPSHQASYNEQF
TRBJ1-5 | TRBV19 | ASSMGQSNQPQH
TRBJ1-3 | TRBV12-3/TRBV12-4 | ASSYRVLGNTIY
TRBJ2-2 | TRBV11-2 | ASSARGGELF
TRBJ1-5 | TRBV7-2 | ASSRTKGSNQPQH
TRBJ2-1 | TRBV7-9 | ASSLSREQF
TRBJ1-2 | TRBV11-1 | ASSRTLASVSGYT
TRBJ1-1 | TRBV20-1 | SARTRGTEAF
TRBJ2-7 | TRBV10-2 | ASQDRKSTYEQY
TRBJ2-3 | TRBV11-2 | ASSLSSGSIKDTQY
TRBJ1-1 | TRBV7-8 | ASSLLLQGFKMNTEAF
TRBJ2-7 | TRBV20-1 | SAPMDVGYEQY
TRBJ2-1 | TRBV5-1 | ASSLERVLGNEQF
TRBJ1-2 | TRBV6-1 | ASTRQGGPFGYT
TRBJ2-7 | TRBV7-9 | ASSLNRYPYEQY
TRBJ1-6 | TRBV28 | ASSPGNSPLH
TRBJ2-5 | TRBV6-8 | ATLGLPQETQY
TRBJ2-3 | TRBV2 | ASSESGLGTDTQY
TRBJ2-1 | TRBV7-8 | ASSHGLAGEGRNEQF
TRBJ2-7 | TRBV29-1 | SVEDPGDPYEQY
TRBJ2-1 | TRBV7-2 | ASSTSGANNEQF
TRBJ2-2 | TRBV7-2 | ASSLWGQANNTGELF
TRBJ2-3 | TRBV6-1 | ASSYLKRTSTDTQY
TRBJ2-7 | TRBV10-3 | AISGGTSGVYEQY
TRBJ1-2 | TRBV6-1 | ASSEWQNPNYGYT
TRBJ2-7 | TRBV7-2 | ASSQDGNYEQY
TRBJ2-5 | TRBV2 | ATGGSGVVETQY